The TCR beta chain described here comes from a study of cytomegalovirus exposure and HLA in healthy donors. Study conclusions and caveats: The study found most TCR sequences rare, yet found some public TCRs in many donors. In a later analysis, V- and J-gene trimming of beta chains associated with a DCLRE1C missense variant, replicated independently. TCR beta sequences numbering 16,951 were associated with HLA alleles at 0.05 false discovery rate in a later analysis. Productive rates of about 90% or about 30% were seen for most TCR beta V segments in an earlier analysis.

As to this clone: Its specificity is not known.

Use of 60 Vbeta and 13 Jbeta primers characterized the PCR. Data came from immunoSEQ multiplex PCR; TCRdb stores just in-frame clones and leaves some out. The sample holds under 130,000 clones; around 82% are singletons and the top ten take about a tenth. Germline V CDR1 and CDR2: SGDLS, YYNGEE. J gave up 5 bases and V 4 bases, and 8 bases lay outside the gene matches. This CDR3 contains 14 residues. The sequenced sample was PBMCs. The clonotype originates from a woman younger than 30 in good health and CMV-seropositive. V and J are TRBV9 and TRBJ2-7; 8 nucleotides match TRBD2. In nucleotides, the CDR3 is TGTGCCAGCAGCCAGGCTCGAGCGGGAGACGAGCAGTACTTC. Amino acids: CASSQARAGDEQYF.